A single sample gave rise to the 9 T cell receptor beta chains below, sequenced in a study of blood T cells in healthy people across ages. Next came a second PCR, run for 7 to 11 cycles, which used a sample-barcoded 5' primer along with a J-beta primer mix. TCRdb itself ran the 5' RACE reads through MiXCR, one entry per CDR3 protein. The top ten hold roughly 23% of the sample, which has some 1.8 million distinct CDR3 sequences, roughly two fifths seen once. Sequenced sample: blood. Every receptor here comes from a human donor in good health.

CDR3 loop: CSVVYQGELVRTDTQYF. The DNA for the CDR3 is TGCAGCGTTGTATACCAGGGGGAACTAGTTAGGACAGATACGCAGTATTTT. The chain couples TRBV29-1 to TRBJ2-3; 7 bases map to TRBD1. The CDR3 has 17 amino acids. Germline V gives CDR1 SQVTM, CDR2 ANQGSEA. The trim removed 4 bases at V and 3 bases at J, leaving 16 bases unmatched.

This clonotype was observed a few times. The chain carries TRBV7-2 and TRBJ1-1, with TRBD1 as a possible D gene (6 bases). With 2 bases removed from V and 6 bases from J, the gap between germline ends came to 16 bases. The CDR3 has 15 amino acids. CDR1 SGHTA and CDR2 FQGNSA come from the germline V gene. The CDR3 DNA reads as TGTGCCAGCAGCTTACTAGGGGGTCGGGGCCCTGAAGCTTTCTTT. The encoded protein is CASSLLGGRGPEAFF.

CDR3 sequence: CASKSAGSNQPQHF. Here the CDR3 DNA reads TGTGCCAGCAAGTCGGCCGGTAGCAATCAGCCCCAGCATTTT. The genes are TRBV12-3 or TRBV12-4 and TRBJ1-5; no reliable D call. This CDR3 spans 14 amino acids. V shed 7 bases and J shed 0 bases, with 10 bases lying between them.

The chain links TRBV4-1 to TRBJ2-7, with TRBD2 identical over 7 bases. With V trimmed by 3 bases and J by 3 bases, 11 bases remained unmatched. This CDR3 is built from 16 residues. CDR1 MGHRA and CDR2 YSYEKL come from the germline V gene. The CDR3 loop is CASSQLPSGSIYEQYF. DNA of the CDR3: TGCGCCAGCAGCCAGTTACCTAGCGGCTCCATCTACGAGCAGTACTTC.

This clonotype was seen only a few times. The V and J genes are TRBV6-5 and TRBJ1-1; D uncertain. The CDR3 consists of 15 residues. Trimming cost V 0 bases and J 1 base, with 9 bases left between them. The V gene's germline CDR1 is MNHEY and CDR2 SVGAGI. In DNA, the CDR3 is TGTGCCAGCAGTTACTCTCGGAGGACGAACACTGAAGCTTTCTTT. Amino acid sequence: CASSYSRRTNTEAFF.

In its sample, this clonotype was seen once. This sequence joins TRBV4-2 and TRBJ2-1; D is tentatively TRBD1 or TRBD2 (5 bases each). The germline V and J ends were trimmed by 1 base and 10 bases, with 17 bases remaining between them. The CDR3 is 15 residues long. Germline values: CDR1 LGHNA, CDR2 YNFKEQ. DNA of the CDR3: TGTGCCAGCAGCCAAGCGGACTTGGGACCCTACGAGCAGTTCTTC. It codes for CASSQADLGPYEQFF.

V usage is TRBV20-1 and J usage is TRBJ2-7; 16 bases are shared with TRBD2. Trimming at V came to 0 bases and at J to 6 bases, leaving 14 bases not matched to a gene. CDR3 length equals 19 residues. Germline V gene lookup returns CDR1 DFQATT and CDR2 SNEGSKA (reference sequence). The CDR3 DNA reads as TGCAGTGCTAGAGATTTGGGGACTAGCGGGGGGGCCTCCTTCCCCGAGCAGTACTTC. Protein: CSARDLGTSGGASFPEQYF.

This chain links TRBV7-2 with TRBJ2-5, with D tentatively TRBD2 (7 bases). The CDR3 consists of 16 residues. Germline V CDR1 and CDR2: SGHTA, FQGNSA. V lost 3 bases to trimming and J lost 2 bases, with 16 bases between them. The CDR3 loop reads CASSFLARGPQETQYF. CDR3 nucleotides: TGTGCCAGCAGCTTCCTGGCGCGGGGGCCACAAGAGACCCAGTACTTC.

CDR3 in DNA: TGTGCCAGCAGTTTGGGGGCGCGGGAAAAACTGTTTTTT. Translating gives CASSLGAREKLFF. The chain has TRBV27 and TRBJ1-4; perhaps TRBD1 as D (6 bases). The V end was cut by 3 bases, the J end by 8 bases, with 10 bases between. The CDR3 contains 13 residues. Germline assignment: CDR1 MNHEY and CDR2 SMNVEV (reference sequence).